The present T cell receptor (beta chain) was sequenced within a study of blood T cell repertoires in COVID-19. Study background: The cDNA or gDNA used as material had been derived from T cells, B-cell-depleted T cells, or PBMCs.

Some clones are missing from TCRdb's copy, which holds only in-frame ones; the method was immunoSEQ multiplex PCR. The sample has around 360,000 clones, about 89% seen once; the top ten hold approximately 1.9%. The CDR3 has 12 amino acids. The germline V and J ends were trimmed by 5 bases and 1 base, with 8 bases remaining between them. Germline assignment: CDR1 SQVTM and CDR2 ANQGSEA. The sequenced material came from PBMCs or T cells enriched from blood (not recorded which). The receptor was isolated from a man between 40 and 49 years old in a cohort exposed to, infected with or recovered from COVID-19 (not recorded which). The J gene is TRBJ1-1, the V gene TRBV29-1; D is uncertain. The CDR3 loop reads CSVNTANTEAFF. CDR3 sequence (DNA): TGCAGCGTTAACACCGCGAACACTGAAGCTTTCTTT.